This is a list of T cell receptor beta chains from one sample in a study of T cell repertoires in cytomegalovirus infection. Via MiXCR, TCRdb re-called the reads, giving one row per CDR3 protein. The profile shows 75,000 to 100,000 distinct CDR3 sequences, approximately 45% of them singletons. For these TCRs, the target antigens are not known. Sequenced material: CD8+ T cells from cultured PBMCs, taken from culture after CMV antigen stimulation. These receptors all stem from a human donor in good health (CMV status not recorded). Some clones in this sample may be carry-over from other donors' samples. The CDR3 runs from the conserved cysteine through the conserved F or W. The D gene is left open where the match is weak. Not every row has a clone size; where given, it reads once, few, many or a size class.

v_call: TRBV5-4
j_call: TRBJ1-1
clone_size: .
d_call: .
cdr3_aa: CASSPREGGTEAFF
cdr3_nt: TGTGCCAGCAGCCCGAGGGAAGGGGGAACTGAAGCTTTCTTT

v_call: TRBV19
j_call: TRBJ1-1
clone_size: .
d_call: .
cdr3_aa: CASSAGAGRTEAFF
cdr3_nt: TGTGCCAGTAGTGCCGGGGCGGGACGGACTGAAGCTTTCTTT

v_call: TRBV7-2
j_call: TRBJ2-3
clone_size: few
d_call: TRBD1
cdr3_aa: CASSFGQGGDTQYF
cdr3_nt: TGTGCCAGCAGCTTCGGACAGGGTGGAGATACGCAGTATTTT

v_call: TRBV7-9
j_call: TRBJ2-1
clone_size: .
d_call: TRBD1
cdr3_aa: CASSGPSGTGESYNEQFF
cdr3_nt: TGTGCCAGCAGCGGCCCCTCCGGGACAGGGGAGTCCTACAATGAGCAGTTCTTC

v_call: TRBV27
j_call: TRBJ2-1
clone_size: .
d_call: TRBD2
cdr3_aa: CASSLLQGGDEQFF
cdr3_nt: TGTGCCAGCAGTTTACTTCAGGGAGGGGATGAGCAGTTCTTC

v_call: TRBV28
j_call: TRBJ1-4
clone_size: .
d_call: .
cdr3_aa: CASSQPDTRGLTATNEKLFF
cdr3_nt: TGTGCCAGCAGCCAACCCGACACCAGGGGCCTGACTGCAACTAATGAAAAACTGTTTTTT

v_call: TRBV11-2
j_call: TRBJ1-1
clone_size: .
d_call: .
cdr3_aa: CASSQQLNTEAFF
cdr3_nt: TGTGCCAGCAGCCAACAATTGAACACTGAAGCTTTCTTT

v_call: TRBV11-1
j_call: TRBJ2-3
clone_size: .
d_call: .
cdr3_aa: CASSYLRDPTDTQYF
cdr3_nt: TGTGCCAGCAGCTACCTCCGGGACCCCACAGATACGCAGTATTTT

v_call: TRBV12-3/TRBV12-4
j_call: TRBJ1-5
clone_size: .
d_call: .
cdr3_aa: CASSLRWDGNQPQHF
cdr3_nt: TGTGCCAGCAGTTTACGCTGGGACGGCAATCAGCCCCAGCATTTT

v_call: TRBV6-6
j_call: TRBJ1-5
clone_size: .
d_call: .
cdr3_aa: CASSPRSTGYAQPQHF
cdr3_nt: TGTGCCAGCAGCCCAAGAAGTACAGGGTATGCTCAGCCCCAGCATTTT

v_call: TRBV3-1
j_call: TRBJ2-1
clone_size: .
d_call: .
cdr3_aa: CASSGGAGRLYNEQFF
cdr3_nt: TGTGCCAGCAGCGGCGGGGCCGGAAGATTATACAATGAGCAGTTCTTC

v_call: TRBV7-9
j_call: TRBJ2-1
clone_size: .
d_call: TRBD2
cdr3_aa: CASSFPTSSAYNEQFF
cdr3_nt: TGTGCCAGCAGCTTTCCGACTAGCAGTGCCTACAATGAGCAGTTCTTC

v_call: TRBV12-3/TRBV12-4
j_call: TRBJ2-2
clone_size: .
d_call: .
cdr3_aa: CASSSGTPSTGELFF
cdr3_nt: TGTGCCAGCAGTTCCGGGACACCTAGCACCGGGGAGCTGTTTTTT

v_call: TRBV7-3
j_call: TRBJ2-6
clone_size: few
d_call: .
cdr3_aa: CASSPELSGANVLTF
cdr3_nt: TGTGCCAGCAGCCCAGAACTCTCCGGGGCCAACGTCCTGACTTTC

v_call: TRBV6-5
j_call: TRBJ1-6
clone_size: .
d_call: TRBD1
cdr3_aa: CASSTGQGVYSPLHF
cdr3_nt: TGTGCCAGCAGTACCGGACAGGGGGTCTATTCACCCCTCCACTTT

v_call: TRBV7-2
j_call: TRBJ2-5
clone_size: few
d_call: TRBD2
cdr3_aa: CASSLVGGSGETQYF
cdr3_nt: TGTGCCAGCAGCTTAGTCGGGGGGAGTGGGGAGACCCAGTACTTC

v_call: TRBV20-1
j_call: TRBJ1-5
clone_size: few
d_call: .
cdr3_aa: CSARDRSRQPQHF
cdr3_nt: TGCAGTGCTAGAGATAGATCGCGTCAGCCCCAGCATTTT

v_call: TRBV4-1
j_call: TRBJ2-7
clone_size: few
d_call: TRBD2
cdr3_aa: CASSQVGGRDLYEQYF
cdr3_nt: TGCGCCAGCAGCCAAGTAGGCGGGAGGGATCTCTACGAGCAGTACTTC

v_call: TRBV7-3
j_call: TRBJ2-3
clone_size: .
d_call: TRBD2
cdr3_aa: CASSALAGRTDTQYF
cdr3_nt: TGTGCCAGCAGCGCACTAGCGGGACGCACAGATACGCAGTATTTT

v_call: TRBV28
j_call: TRBJ1-1
clone_size: few
d_call: .
cdr3_aa: CASSPVGRGVRAFF
cdr3_nt: TGTGCCAGCAGTCCGGTGGGGCGGGGGGTGAGGGCTTTCTTT

v_call: TRBV7-2
j_call: TRBJ2-5
clone_size: few
d_call: TRBD2
cdr3_aa: CASSPTPGLDQETQYF
cdr3_nt: TGTGCCAGCAGCCCTACCCCGGGACTAGACCAAGAGACCCAGTACTTC

v_call: TRBV7-8
j_call: TRBJ2-2
clone_size: many
d_call: TRBD2
cdr3_aa: CASSPRGATGELFF
cdr3_nt: TGTGCCAGCAGCCCGCGGGGGGCCACCGGGGAGCTGTTTTTT

v_call: TRBV2
j_call: TRBJ2-1
clone_size: few
d_call: TRBD2
cdr3_aa: CASSEGSGRRYNEQFF
cdr3_nt: TGTGCCAGCAGTGAAGGGAGCGGGAGGAGGTACAATGAGCAGTTCTTC

v_call: TRBV6-6
j_call: TRBJ2-1
clone_size: .
d_call: TRBD2
cdr3_aa: CASSDSGTSVYNEQFF
cdr3_nt: TGTGCCAGCAGTGACTCCGGGACTAGCGTGTACAATGAGCAGTTCTTC

v_call: TRBV6-1
j_call: TRBJ1-3
clone_size: .
d_call: .
cdr3_aa: CASSEQAEGVGNTIYF
cdr3_nt: TGTGCCAGCAGTGAACAAGCCGAGGGTGTGGGAAACACCATATATTTT

v_call: TRBV7-8
j_call: TRBJ2-3
clone_size: few
d_call: TRBD2
cdr3_aa: CASSLGDGLAQYF
cdr3_nt: TGTGCCAGCAGCTTAGGGGACGGACTAGCGCAGTATTTT

v_call: TRBV27
j_call: TRBJ1-1
clone_size: .
d_call: .
cdr3_aa: CASSLVGQTNTEAFF
cdr3_nt: TGTGCCAGCAGTTTGGTGGGACAAACGAACACTGAAGCTTTCTTT

v_call: TRBV2
j_call: TRBJ2-1
clone_size: .
d_call: TRBD2
cdr3_aa: CASRPGTSGGAREQFF
cdr3_nt: TGTGCCAGCAGACCCGGGACTAGCGGGGGGGCTAGGGAGCAGTTCTTC

v_call: TRBV29-1
j_call: TRBJ2-3
clone_size: .
d_call: .
cdr3_aa: CSGSTDTQYF
cdr3_nt: TGCAGCGGGAGCACAGATACGCAGTATTTT

v_call: TRBV7-6
j_call: TRBJ1-2
clone_size: few
d_call: TRBD1
cdr3_aa: CASSQGVGTALYGYTF
cdr3_nt: TGTGCCAGCAGCCAGGGGGTCGGGACAGCCCTCTATGGCTACACCTTC

v_call: TRBV11-2
j_call: TRBJ2-6
clone_size: .
d_call: TRBD1
cdr3_aa: CASSQNPRTGAFCGANVLTF
cdr3_nt: TGTGCCAGCAGCCAAAACCCCCGGACAGGGGCCTTTTGTGGGGCCAACGTCCTGACTTTC

v_call: TRBV7-9
j_call: TRBJ1-1
clone_size: .
d_call: .
cdr3_aa: CASSSRDSQNTEAFF
cdr3_nt: TGTGCCAGCAGCTCCCGGGACTCACAGAACACTGAAGCTTTCTTT

v_call: TRBV12-5
j_call: TRBJ2-3
clone_size: .
d_call: .
cdr3_aa: CASGGLNTDTQYF
cdr3_nt: TGTGCTAGTGGTGGGTTAAACACAGATACGCAGTATTTT

v_call: TRBV7-9
j_call: TRBJ1-1
clone_size: .
d_call: .
cdr3_aa: CASSLALTRARDGHTEAFF
cdr3_nt: TGTGCCAGCAGCTTAGCGCTAACAAGGGCTCGGGACGGACACACTGAAGCTTTCTTT

v_call: TRBV7-9
j_call: TRBJ2-1
clone_size: .
d_call: TRBD1
cdr3_aa: CASSAGQGRYNEQFF
cdr3_nt: TGTGCCAGCAGCGCGGGACAGGGGCGCTACAATGAGCAGTTCTTC

v_call: TRBV7-2
j_call: TRBJ2-2
clone_size: .
d_call: .
cdr3_aa: CASSLSSSGELFF
cdr3_nt: TGTGCCAGCAGCTTATCTAGCTCTGGGGAGCTGTTTTTT

v_call: TRBV11-2
j_call: TRBJ1-3
clone_size: .
d_call: TRBD1
cdr3_aa: CASSLGTGDGNTIYF
cdr3_nt: TGTGCCAGCAGCTTAGGGACAGGGGATGGAAACACCATATATTTT

v_call: TRBV6-1
j_call: TRBJ2-1
clone_size: .
d_call: TRBD2
cdr3_aa: CASSEPGLAGYYNEQFF
cdr3_nt: TGTGCCAGCAGTGAACCCGGACTAGCGGGGTACTACAATGAGCAGTTCTTC

v_call: TRBV2
j_call: TRBJ1-1
clone_size: .
d_call: .
cdr3_aa: CASSERWGTNTEAFF
cdr3_nt: TGTGCCAGCAGTGAAAGGTGGGGGACGAACACTGAAGCTTTCTTT

v_call: TRBV7-8
j_call: TRBJ1-6
clone_size: .
d_call: .
cdr3_aa: CASTRGRTNSPLHF
cdr3_nt: TGTGCCAGCACCCGGGGACGGACTAATTCACCCCTCCACTTT

v_call: TRBV7-6
j_call: TRBJ2-7
clone_size: .
d_call: .
cdr3_aa: CASSLGRDEQYF
cdr3_nt: TGTGCCAGCAGCTTGGGCAGGGACGAGCAGTACTTC

v_call: TRBV9
j_call: TRBJ2-7
clone_size: .
d_call: .
cdr3_aa: CASSVASLPYEQYF
cdr3_nt: TGTGCCAGCAGCGTAGCTTCCCTTCCCTACGAGCAGTACTTC

v_call: TRBV19
j_call: TRBJ2-5
clone_size: .
d_call: TRBD1
cdr3_aa: CASGVYRGYQETQYF
cdr3_nt: TGTGCCAGTGGGGTCTACAGGGGGTACCAAGAGACCCAGTACTTC

v_call: TRBV7-3
j_call: TRBJ2-2
clone_size: few
d_call: TRBD2
cdr3_aa: CASSSGTSAGELFF
cdr3_nt: TGTGCCAGCAGCTCCGGGACTAGCGCCGGGGAGCTGTTTTTT